This TCR beta chain stems from a study of blood T cell repertoires in COVID-19. About the study: The origin of the acute and convalescent COVID-19 samples was the United States, Italy and Spain. T cells, B-cell-depleted T cells, or PBMCs provided the cDNA or gDNA that served as material.

Measured with immunoSEQ multiplex PCR; TCRdb has only the in-frame clones, and not every one. The sample shows tens of thousands of clones, 86% of them seen only once. The TCR comes from a man in his forties with acute or convalescent COVID-19. The specimen was peripheral blood.

The CDR3 DNA reads as TGTGCCAGTAGTAGACTTTTGGGCTCCTACAATGAGCAGTTCTTC. This gives the protein CASSRLLGSYNEQFF. The gene calls are TRBV19 and TRBJ2-1; D gene ambiguous. The CDR3 runs 15 residues. From germline, CDR1 is LNHDA and CDR2 SQIVND (reference sequence). The V end was cut by 4 bases, the J end by 0 bases, with 10 bases between.